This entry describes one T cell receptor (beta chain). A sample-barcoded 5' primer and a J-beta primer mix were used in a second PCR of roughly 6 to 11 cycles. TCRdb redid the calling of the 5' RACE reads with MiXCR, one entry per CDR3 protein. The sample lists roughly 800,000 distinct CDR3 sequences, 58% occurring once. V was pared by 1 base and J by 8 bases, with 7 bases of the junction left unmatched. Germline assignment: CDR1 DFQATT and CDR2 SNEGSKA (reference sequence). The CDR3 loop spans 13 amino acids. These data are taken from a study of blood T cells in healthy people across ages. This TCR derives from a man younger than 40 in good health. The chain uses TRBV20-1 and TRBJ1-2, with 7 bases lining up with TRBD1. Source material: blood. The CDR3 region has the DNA TGCAGTGCTAGAGTAGAACAGGGGTTAGGCTACACCTTC. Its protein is CSARVEQGLGYTF.